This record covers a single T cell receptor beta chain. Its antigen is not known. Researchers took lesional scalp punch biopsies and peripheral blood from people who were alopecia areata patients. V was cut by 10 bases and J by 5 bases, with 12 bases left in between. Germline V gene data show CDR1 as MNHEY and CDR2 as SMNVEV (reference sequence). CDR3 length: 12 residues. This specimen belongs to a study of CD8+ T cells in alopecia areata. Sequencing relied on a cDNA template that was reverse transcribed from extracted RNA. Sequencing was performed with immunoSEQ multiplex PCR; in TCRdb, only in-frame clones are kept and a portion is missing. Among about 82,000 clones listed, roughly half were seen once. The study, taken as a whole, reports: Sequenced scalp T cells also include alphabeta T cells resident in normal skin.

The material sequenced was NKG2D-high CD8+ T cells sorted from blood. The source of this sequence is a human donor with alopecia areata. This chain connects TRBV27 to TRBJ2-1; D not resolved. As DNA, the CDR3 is TGTGCCACCTCACTTGGCCACAATGAGCAGTTCTTC. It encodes CATSLGHNEQFF.